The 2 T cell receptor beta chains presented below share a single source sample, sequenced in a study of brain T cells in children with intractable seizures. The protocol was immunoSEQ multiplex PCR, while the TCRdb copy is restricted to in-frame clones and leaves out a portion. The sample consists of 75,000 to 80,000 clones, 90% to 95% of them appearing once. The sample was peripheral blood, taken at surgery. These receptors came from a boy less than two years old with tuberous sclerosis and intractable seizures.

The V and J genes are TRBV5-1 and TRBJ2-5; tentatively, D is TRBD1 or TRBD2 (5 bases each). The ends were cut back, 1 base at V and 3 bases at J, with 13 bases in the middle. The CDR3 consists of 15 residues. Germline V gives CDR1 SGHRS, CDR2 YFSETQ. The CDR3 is CASSLFSRGEETQYF. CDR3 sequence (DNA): TGCGCCAGCAGCTTGTTTTCTCGAGGGGAAGAGACCCAGTACTTC.

CDR3 residues: CASSLDRSSYNEQFF. The CDR3 DNA reads TGCGCCAGCAGCTTGGACAGGAGCTCCTACAATGAGCAGTTCTTC. J is TRBJ2-1 and V is TRBV5-1; D might be TRBD1 (5 bases). The germline gives CDR1 SGHRS, CDR2 YFSETQ. This CDR3 is built from 15 residues. Trimming removed 0 bases at V and 0 bases at J, with 7 bases between. The full variable domain, its missing parts supplied by reference TRBV5-1 and TRBJ2-1, is KAGVTQTPRYLIKTRGQQVTLSCSPISGHRSVSWYQQTPGQGLQFLFEYFSETQRNKGNFPGRFSGRQFSNSRSEMNVSTLELGDSALYLCASSLDRSSYNEQFFGPGTRLTVL.